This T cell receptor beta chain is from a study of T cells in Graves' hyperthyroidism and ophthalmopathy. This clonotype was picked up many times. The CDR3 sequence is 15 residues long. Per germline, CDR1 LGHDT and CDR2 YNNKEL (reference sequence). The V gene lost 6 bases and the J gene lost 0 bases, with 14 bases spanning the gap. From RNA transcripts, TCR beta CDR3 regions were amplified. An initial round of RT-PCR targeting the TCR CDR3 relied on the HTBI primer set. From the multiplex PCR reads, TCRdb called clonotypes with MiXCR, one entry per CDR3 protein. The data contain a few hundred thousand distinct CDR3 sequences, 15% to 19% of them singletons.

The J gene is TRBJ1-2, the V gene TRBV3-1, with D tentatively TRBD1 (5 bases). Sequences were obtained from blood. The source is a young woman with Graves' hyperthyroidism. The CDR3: CASRTFGGSNYGYTF. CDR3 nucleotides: TGTGCCAGCAGGACCTTTGGGGGATCTAACTATGGCTACACCTTC.